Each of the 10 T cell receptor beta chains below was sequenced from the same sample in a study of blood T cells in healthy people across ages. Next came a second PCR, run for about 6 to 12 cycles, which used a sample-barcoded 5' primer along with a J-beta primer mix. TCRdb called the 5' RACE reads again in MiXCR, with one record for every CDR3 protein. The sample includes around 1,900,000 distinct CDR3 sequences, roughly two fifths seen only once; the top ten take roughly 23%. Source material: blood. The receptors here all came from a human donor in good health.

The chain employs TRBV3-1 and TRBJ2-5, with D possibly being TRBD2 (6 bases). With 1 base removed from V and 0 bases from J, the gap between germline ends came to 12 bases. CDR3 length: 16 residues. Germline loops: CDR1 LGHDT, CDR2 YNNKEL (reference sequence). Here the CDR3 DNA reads TGTGCCAGCAGCCAAGTTGTGGGGAGGTACCAAGAGACCCAGTACTTC. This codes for CASSQVVGRYQETQYF.

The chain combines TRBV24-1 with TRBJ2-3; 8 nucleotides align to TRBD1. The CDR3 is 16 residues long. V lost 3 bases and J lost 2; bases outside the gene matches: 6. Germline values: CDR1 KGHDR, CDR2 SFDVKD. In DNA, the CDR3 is TGTGCCACCAGTGATCCGGGACAGGAGATCACAGATACGCAGTATTTT. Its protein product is CATSDPGQEITDTQYF.

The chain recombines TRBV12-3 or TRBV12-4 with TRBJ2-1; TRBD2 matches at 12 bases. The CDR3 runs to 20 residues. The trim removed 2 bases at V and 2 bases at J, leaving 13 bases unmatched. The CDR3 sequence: CASSLRSSGGAYVPYNEQFF. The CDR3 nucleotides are TGTGCCAGCAGTTTAAGATCTAGCGGGGGGGCCTATGTGCCCTACAATGAGCAGTTCTTC.

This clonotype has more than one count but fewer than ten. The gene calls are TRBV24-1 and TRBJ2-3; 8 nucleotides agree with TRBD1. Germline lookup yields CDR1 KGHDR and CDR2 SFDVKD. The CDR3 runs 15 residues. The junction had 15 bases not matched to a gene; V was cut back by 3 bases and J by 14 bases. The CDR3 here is CATSDPGQELGVRYF. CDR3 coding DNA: TGTGCCACCAGTGATCCGGGACAGGAGCTCGGGGTGCGGTATTTT.

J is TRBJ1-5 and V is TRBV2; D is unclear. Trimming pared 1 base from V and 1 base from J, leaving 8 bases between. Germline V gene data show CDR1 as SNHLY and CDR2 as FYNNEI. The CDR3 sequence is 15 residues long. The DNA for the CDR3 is TGTGCCAGCAGTGAAGGAGGGTGGAGCAATCAGCCCCAGCATTTT. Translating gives CASSEGGWSNQPQHF.

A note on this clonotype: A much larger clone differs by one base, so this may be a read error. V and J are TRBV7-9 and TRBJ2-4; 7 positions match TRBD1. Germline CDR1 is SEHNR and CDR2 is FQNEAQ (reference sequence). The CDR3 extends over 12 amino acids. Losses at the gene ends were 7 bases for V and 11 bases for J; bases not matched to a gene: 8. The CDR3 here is CASIPGQPVQYF. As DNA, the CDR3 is TGTGCCAGCATTCCGGGACAGCCAGTTCAGTACTTC. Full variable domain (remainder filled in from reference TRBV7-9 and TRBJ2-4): DTGVSQNPRHKITKRGQNVTFRCDPISEHNRLYWYRQTLGQGPEFLTYFQNEAQLEKSRLLSDRFSAERPKGSFSTLEIQRTEQGDSAMYLCASIPGQPVQYFGAGTRLSVL.

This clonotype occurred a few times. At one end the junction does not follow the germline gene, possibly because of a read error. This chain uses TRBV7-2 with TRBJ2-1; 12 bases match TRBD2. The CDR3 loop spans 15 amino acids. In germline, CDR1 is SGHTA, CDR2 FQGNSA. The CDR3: CANSSTSGGTNEQFF. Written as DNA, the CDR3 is TGTGCCAACAGCTCCACTAGCGGGGGGACGAATGAGCAGTTCTTC.

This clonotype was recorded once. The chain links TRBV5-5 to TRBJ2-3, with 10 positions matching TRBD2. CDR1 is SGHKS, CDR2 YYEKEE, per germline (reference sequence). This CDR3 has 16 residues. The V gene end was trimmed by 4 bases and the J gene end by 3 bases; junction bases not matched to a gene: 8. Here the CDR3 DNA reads TGTGCCAGCAGCCGTAACCTAGCGGGGGTTACAGATACGCAGTATTTT. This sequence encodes CASSRNLAGVTDTQYF.

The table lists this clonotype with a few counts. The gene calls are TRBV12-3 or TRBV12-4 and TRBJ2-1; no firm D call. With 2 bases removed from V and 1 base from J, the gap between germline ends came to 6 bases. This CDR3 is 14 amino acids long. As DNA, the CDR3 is TGTGCCAGCAGTTTAATTTTGTCCTACAATGAGCAGTTCTTC. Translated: CASSLILSYNEQFF.

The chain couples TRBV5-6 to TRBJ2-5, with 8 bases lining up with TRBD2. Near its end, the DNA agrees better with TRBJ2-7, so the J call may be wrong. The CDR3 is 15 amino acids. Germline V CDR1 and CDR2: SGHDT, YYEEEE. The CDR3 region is CASSLGLAQLNEQYF. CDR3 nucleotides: TGTGCCAGCAGCTTGGGACTAGCGCAGTTGAACGAGCAGTACTTC.